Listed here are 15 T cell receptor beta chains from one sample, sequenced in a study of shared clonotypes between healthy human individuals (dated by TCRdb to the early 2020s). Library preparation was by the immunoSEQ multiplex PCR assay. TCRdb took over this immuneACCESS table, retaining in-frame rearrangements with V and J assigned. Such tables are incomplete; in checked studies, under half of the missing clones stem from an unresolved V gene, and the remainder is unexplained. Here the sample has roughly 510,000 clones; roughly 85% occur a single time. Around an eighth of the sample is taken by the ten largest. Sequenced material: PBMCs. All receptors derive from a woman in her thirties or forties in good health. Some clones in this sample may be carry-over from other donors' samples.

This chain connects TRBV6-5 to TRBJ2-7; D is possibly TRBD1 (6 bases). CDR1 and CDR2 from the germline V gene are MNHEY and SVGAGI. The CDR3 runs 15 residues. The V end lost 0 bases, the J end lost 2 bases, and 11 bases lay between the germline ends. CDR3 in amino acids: CASSYSGTTTYEQYF. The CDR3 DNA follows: TGTGCCAGCAGTTACTCGGGGACAACCACCTACGAGCAGTACTTC.

The CDR3 reads CAISESGGGSSYNEQFF. Here the CDR3 DNA reads TGTGCCATCAGTGAGTCGGGCGGGGGTAGCTCCTACAATGAGCAGTTCTTC. The chain has TRBV10-3 and TRBJ2-1; TRBD2 aligns across 7 bases. The V gene's germline CDR1 is ENHRY and CDR2 SYGVKD. Trimming cost V 0 bases and J 0 bases; bases outside gene matches: 5. This CDR3 has 17 amino acids.

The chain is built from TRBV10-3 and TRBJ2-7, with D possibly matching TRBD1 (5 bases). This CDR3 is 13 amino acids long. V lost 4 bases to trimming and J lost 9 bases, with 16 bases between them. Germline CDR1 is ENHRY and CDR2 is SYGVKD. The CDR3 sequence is CAISVQGLLGQYF. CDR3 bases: TGTGCCATCAGTGTTCAGGGATTACTCGGGCAGTACTTC.

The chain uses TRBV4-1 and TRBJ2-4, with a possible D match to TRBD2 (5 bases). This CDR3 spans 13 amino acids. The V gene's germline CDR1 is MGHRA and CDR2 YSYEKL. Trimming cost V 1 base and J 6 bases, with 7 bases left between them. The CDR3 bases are TGCGCCAGCAGCCAAGTTGAGGGAAACATTCAGTACTTC. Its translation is CASSQVEGNIQYF.

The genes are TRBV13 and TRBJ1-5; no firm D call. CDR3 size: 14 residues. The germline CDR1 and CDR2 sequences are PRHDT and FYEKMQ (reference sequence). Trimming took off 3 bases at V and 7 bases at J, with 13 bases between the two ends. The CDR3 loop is CASSFGSRHQPQHF. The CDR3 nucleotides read TGTGCCAGCAGCTTCGGCAGTAGGCACCAGCCCCAGCATTTT.

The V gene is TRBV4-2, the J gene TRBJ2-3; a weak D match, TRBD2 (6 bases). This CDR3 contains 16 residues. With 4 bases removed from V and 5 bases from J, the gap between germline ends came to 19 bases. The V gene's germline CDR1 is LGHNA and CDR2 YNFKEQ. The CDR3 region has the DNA TGTGCCAGCAGCCCCAATCGGGGACTGAACCAAGATACGCAGTATTTT. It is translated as CASSPNRGLNQDTQYF.

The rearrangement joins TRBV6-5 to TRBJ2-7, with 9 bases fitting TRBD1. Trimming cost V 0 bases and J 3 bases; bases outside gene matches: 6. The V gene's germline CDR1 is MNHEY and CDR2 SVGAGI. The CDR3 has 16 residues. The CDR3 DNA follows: TGTGCCAGCAGTTACTCTACCGGGACAGGGAGCTACGAGCAGTACTTC. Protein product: CASSYSTGTGSYEQYF.

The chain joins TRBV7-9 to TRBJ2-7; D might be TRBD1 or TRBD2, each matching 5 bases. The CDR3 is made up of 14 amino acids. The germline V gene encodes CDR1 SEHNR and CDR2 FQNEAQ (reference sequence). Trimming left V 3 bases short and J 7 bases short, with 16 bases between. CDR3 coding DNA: TGTGCCAGCAGCTTTTCCCAGGGAGTGAGGGAGCAGTACTTC. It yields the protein CASSFSQGVREQYF. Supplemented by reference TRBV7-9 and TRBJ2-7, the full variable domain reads DTGVSQNPRHKITKRGQNVTFRCDPISEHNRLYWYRQTLGQGPEFLTYFQNEAQLEKSRLLSDRFSAERPKGSFSTLEIQRTEQGDSAMYLCASSFSQGVREQYFGPGTRLTVT.

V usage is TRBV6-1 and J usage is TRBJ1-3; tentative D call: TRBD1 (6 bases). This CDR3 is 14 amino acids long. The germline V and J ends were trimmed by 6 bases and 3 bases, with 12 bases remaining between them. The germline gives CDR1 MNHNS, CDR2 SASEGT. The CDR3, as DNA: TGTGCCAGCAGCCAAACAGGGCTTGGAAACACCATATATTTT. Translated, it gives CASSQTGLGNTIYF.

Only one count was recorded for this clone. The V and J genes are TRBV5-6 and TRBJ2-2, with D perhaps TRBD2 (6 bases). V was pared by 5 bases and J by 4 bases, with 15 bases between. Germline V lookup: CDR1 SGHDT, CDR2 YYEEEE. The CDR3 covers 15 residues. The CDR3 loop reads CASRSIRDFTGELFF. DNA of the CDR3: TGTGCCAGCAGGTCCATAAGGGACTTCACCGGGGAGCTGTTTTTT. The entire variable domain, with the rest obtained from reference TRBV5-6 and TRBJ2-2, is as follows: DAGVTQSPTHLIKTRGQQVTLRCSPKSGHDTVSWYQQALGQGPQFIFQYYEEEERQRGNFPDRFSGHQFPNYSSELNVNALLLGDSALYLCASRSIRDFTGELFFGEGSRLTVL.

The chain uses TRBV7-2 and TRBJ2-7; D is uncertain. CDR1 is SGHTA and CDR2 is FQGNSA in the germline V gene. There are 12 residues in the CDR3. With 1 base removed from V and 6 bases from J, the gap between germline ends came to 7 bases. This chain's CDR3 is CASSLVFSEQYF. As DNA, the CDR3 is TGTGCCAGCAGCTTAGTATTCTCCGAGCAGTACTTC.

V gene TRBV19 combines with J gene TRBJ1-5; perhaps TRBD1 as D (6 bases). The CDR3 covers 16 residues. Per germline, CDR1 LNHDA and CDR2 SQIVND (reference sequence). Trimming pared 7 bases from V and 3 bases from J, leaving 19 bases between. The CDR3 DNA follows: TGTGCCAGTACCCCGGGAGGGGGTCGGAACAATCAGCCCCAGCATTTT. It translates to CASTPGGGRNNQPQHF.

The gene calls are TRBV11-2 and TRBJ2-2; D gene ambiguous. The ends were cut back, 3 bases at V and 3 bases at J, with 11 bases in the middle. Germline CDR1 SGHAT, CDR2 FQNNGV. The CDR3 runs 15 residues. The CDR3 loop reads CASSLGNSYTGELFF. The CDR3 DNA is TGTGCCAGCAGCTTGGGAAATTCTTACACCGGGGAGCTGTTTTTT.

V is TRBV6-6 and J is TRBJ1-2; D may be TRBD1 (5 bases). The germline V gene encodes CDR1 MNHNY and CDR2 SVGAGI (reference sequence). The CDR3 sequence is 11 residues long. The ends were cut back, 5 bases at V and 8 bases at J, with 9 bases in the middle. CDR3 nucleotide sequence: TGTGCCAGCAGTCCCCAGGGAGGCTACACCTTC. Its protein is CASSPQGGYTF.

The CDR3 bases are TGCGCCAGCAGCTCATACAGGCTAATGAACACTGAAGCTTTCTTT. Its protein product is CASSSYRLMNTEAFF. The V call is TRBV4-1, the J call TRBJ1-1, with D perhaps TRBD1 (5 bases). Trimming removed 5 bases from V and 0 bases from J, with 13 bases in between. The CDR3 length is 15 residues. Germline V gene lookup returns CDR1 MGHRA and CDR2 YSYEKL.